The 32 T cell receptor beta chains presented below share a single source sample, sequenced in a study of cytomegalovirus exposure and HLA in healthy donors. Clones were read by immunoSEQ multiplex PCR, and TCRdb kept only the in-frame ones, dropping some. The repertoire consists of 150,000 to 200,000 clones, with more than 65% occurring once and the leading ten covering roughly 13%. The sample taken for sequencing was PBMCs. The receptor set was obtained from a woman in her twenties or thirties in good health and CMV-seropositive.

The V gene is TRBV2, the J gene TRBJ2-5; 10 bases fit TRBD1. Looked up from germline, CDR1 is SNHLY and CDR2 is FYNNEI. With V trimmed by 5 bases and J by 5 bases, 8 bases remained unmatched. CDR3 size: 15 residues. The CDR3: CASSPRDRGRETQYF. CDR3 nucleotide sequence: TGTGCCAGCAGTCCCAGGGACAGGGGCAGGGAGACCCAGTACTTC.

The chain recombines TRBV2 with TRBJ2-7, with 7 nucleotides matching TRBD2. This CDR3 comprises 12 residues. Germline V CDR1 and CDR2: SNHLY, FYNNEI. The V and J ends lost 6 bases and 6 bases, in that order; junction bases with no gene match: 5. The CDR3 DNA sequence: TGTGCCAGCAGCCGCGGGAGAGGCGAGCAGTACTTC. It codes for CASSRGRGEQYF.

The V call is TRBV6-1, the J call TRBJ2-7; TRBD2 matches 12 bases. Germline CDR1 MNHNS, CDR2 SASEGT. The CDR3 length is 17 residues. J lost 4 bases, V lost 4 bases, and 11 bases had no gene match. The CDR3 loop is CASSVTRGTSGLYEQYF. The DNA of the CDR3 is TGTGCCAGCAGTGTAACCAGAGGGACTAGCGGGCTGTACGAGCAGTACTTC.

The chain combines TRBV11-2 with TRBJ2-3; D gene unclear. CDR3 length: 12 amino acids. Between the trimmed V and J ends, which lost 10 bases and 3 bases, there was a span of 11 bases. CDR1 and CDR2 from the germline V gene are SGHAT and FQNNGV. The CDR3 DNA reads as TGTGCCACTCGTCGTGTGACAGATACGCAGTATTTT. Translating it yields CATRRVTDTQYF.

J is TRBJ1-1 and V is TRBV29-1, with 9 nucleotides matching TRBD1. J gave up 3 bases and V 7 bases, and 12 bases lay outside the gene matches. This CDR3 contains 15 residues. Germline V CDR1 and CDR2: SQVTM, ANQGSEA. The CDR3 here is CSGKPQGARYTEAFF. CDR3 bases: TGCAGCGGCAAACCACAGGGGGCGAGGTACACTGAAGCTTTCTTT.

The V call is TRBV5-1, the J call TRBJ1-3; D is possibly TRBD1 (5 bases). V dropped 4 bases and J dropped 0 bases, with 23 bases sitting between them. The CDR3 contains 19 residues. CDR1 is SGHRS and CDR2 is YFSETQ in the germline V gene. The CDR3 nucleotides are TGCGCCAGCAGCCTGGTGTGGGGCCCCACTCCCTCCTCTGGAAACACCATATATTTT. Amino acids: CASSLVWGPTPSSGNTIYF.

The J gene is TRBJ2-5, the V gene TRBV11-2; 9 bases are shared with TRBD1. Trimming at V came to 1 base and at J to 4 bases, leaving 7 bases not matched to a gene. This CDR3 has 16 amino acids. Germline V gene sequence: CDR1 SGHAT, CDR2 FQNNGV. The CDR3 protein is CASSLVGTGRGETQYF. In nucleotides, the CDR3 is TGTGCCAGCAGCTTAGTAGGGACAGGGAGGGGAGAGACCCAGTACTTC.

V and J are TRBV19 and TRBJ2-7, with 8 bases matching TRBD2. There are 15 residues in the CDR3. V dropped 5 bases and J dropped 2; count of bases not matched to a gene: 8. Germline values: CDR1 LNHDA, CDR2 SQIVND (reference sequence). The CDR3 is CASSSQPAGAYEQYF. The DNA for the CDR3 is TGTGCCAGTAGTTCCCAACCAGCGGGGGCCTACGAGCAGTACTTC.

The chain carries TRBV19 and TRBJ1-5; a possible D gene is TRBD1 (5 bases). Germline CDR1 is LNHDA and CDR2 is SQIVND (reference sequence). CDR3 length: 15 residues. Trimming pared 0 bases from V and 6 bases from J, leaving 12 bases between. In DNA, the CDR3 is TGTGCCAGTAGTATAGAAGGGGTTTCTAGTCAGCCCCAGCATTTT. As protein: CASSIEGVSSQPQHF.

The V gene is TRBV4-2, the J gene TRBJ2-7; 12 nucleotides align to TRBD2. V lost 1 base, J lost 4 bases, and 8 bases stayed unmatched. Germline assignment: CDR1 LGHNA and CDR2 YNFKEQ. The CDR3 contains 17 residues. The CDR3: CASSQGKGLAGEYEQYF. The CDR3 DNA sequence: TGTGCCAGCAGCCAAGGGAAGGGACTAGCGGGCGAGTACGAGCAGTACTTC.

The chain recombines TRBV7-2 with TRBJ1-2, with 8 bases that match TRBD1. V dropped 4 bases and J dropped 6; count of bases not matched to a gene: 7. Germline assignment: CDR1 SGHTA and CDR2 FQGNSA. CDR3 length: 14 residues. CDR3 amino acids: CASSSRTGRNGYTF. The CDR3 DNA reads TGTGCCAGCAGCTCCCGGACAGGGCGAAATGGCTACACCTTC.

The chain carries TRBV5-4 and TRBJ2-6, with TRBD2 as a possible D gene (6 bases). The germline V gene has CDR1 SGHNT and CDR2 YYREEE (reference sequence). There are 16 residues in the CDR3. Trimming took 4 bases from V and 0 from J, leaving 11 bases between them. CDR3 protein: CASSLRGGSGANVLTF. The CDR3 nucleotides are TGTGCCAGCAGCCTACGGGGAGGCTCTGGGGCCAACGTCCTGACTTTC. The whole variable domain, remainder taken from reference TRBV5-4 and TRBJ2-6, is ETGVTQSPTHLIKTRGQQVTLRCSSQSGHNTVSWYQQALGQGPQFIFQYYREEENGRGNFPPRFSGLQFPNYSSELNVNALELDDSALYLCASSLRGGSGANVLTFGAGSRLTVL.

Note on this clone: Compared with germline, one end of the junction differs, possibly owing to a read error. The V and J genes are TRBV11-3 and TRBJ2-7, with D tentatively TRBD1 (7 bases). The CDR3 sequence is 12 residues long. Germline V gives CDR1 SGHNT, CDR2 YENEEA. The DNA of the CDR3 is TGTGCCCGCAGCCCAGGGGGGTACGAGCAGTACTTC. Its protein product is CARSPGGYEQYF. The full variable domain, rest sourced from reference TRBV11-3 and TRBJ2-7, is EAGVVQSPRYKIIEKKQPVAFWCNPISGHNTLYWYLQNLGQGPELLIRYENEEAVDDSQLPKDRFSAERLKGVDSTLKIQPAELGDSAVYLCARSPGGYEQYFGPGTRLTVT.

V usage is TRBV5-4 and J usage is TRBJ2-5; weak D call: TRBD2 (5 bases). Germline values: CDR1 SGHNT, CDR2 YYREEE (reference sequence). Trimming shortened V by 4 bases and J by 2 bases, and 9 bases separated the two germline ends. CDR3 size: 13 residues. CDR3 in DNA: TGTGCCAGCAGCGACGGGGTTCAAGAGACCCAGTACTTC. Protein sequence: CASSDGVQETQYF.

The chain is built from TRBV19 and TRBJ2-6, with D possibly being TRBD1 (5 bases). The CDR3 totals 14 residues. Germline CDR1 LNHDA, CDR2 SQIVND (reference sequence). V dropped 6 bases and J dropped 5 bases, with 11 bases sitting between them. The CDR3 loop is CASRGAPRANVLTF. Here the CDR3 DNA reads TGTGCCAGTAGAGGGGCCCCTAGGGCCAACGTCCTGACTTTC.

The gene calls are TRBV5-1 and TRBJ1-2, with a possible D match to TRBD1 (5 bases). Trimming cost V 0 bases and J 8 bases, with 17 bases left between them. Germline V gene data show CDR1 as SGHRS and CDR2 as YFSETQ. CDR3 length: 15 amino acids. CDR3 sequence reads: CASSLESQGRQGYTF. The CDR3 region has the DNA TGCGCCAGCAGCTTGGAGTCCCAGGGAAGGCAGGGCTACACCTTC.

The CDR3 DNA is TGTGCCTGGAGTACCGACAGAAACAATCAGCCCCAGCATTTT. This translates into CAWSTDRNNQPQHF. The genes are TRBV30 and TRBJ1-5, with a weak D call TRBD1 (5 bases). V lost 2 bases, J lost 3 bases, and 11 bases lay in between. This CDR3 spans 14 amino acids. CDR1 and CDR2 from the germline V gene are GTSNPN and SVGIG (reference sequence).

This clone was seen many times. This chain joins TRBV7-2 and TRBJ2-7; 7 bases align to TRBD1. There are 15 residues in the CDR3. Germline V gene lookup returns CDR1 SGHTA and CDR2 FQGNSA. The V segment lost 5 bases and the J segment 2 bases; nucleotides outside the gene matches: 9. The CDR3 DNA reads as TGTGCCAGCAGCATTCGGACAGGCCCTACCTACGAGCAGTACTTC. Translating gives CASSIRTGPTYEQYF.

This chain connects TRBV9 to TRBJ1-2; the D is unclear. Germline V CDR1 and CDR2: SGDLS, YYNGEE. CDR3 length equals 12 residues. V was clipped by 1 base and J by 12 bases, with 13 bases between them. CDR3 sequence: CASSVPGPQDTF. The CDR3 nucleotides read TGTGCCAGCAGCGTACCCGGTCCTCAGGACACCTTC.

V and J are TRBV27 and TRBJ1-1; possible D gene TRBD1, 6 bases. CDR1 is MNHEY, CDR2 SMNVEV, per germline (reference sequence). This CDR3 region has 14 residues. The V gene lost 3 bases and the J gene lost 5 bases, with 13 bases spanning the gap. This CDR3 reads CASSLGGGQTEAFF. CDR3 in DNA: TGTGCCAGCAGTTTGGGAGGGGGTCAAACTGAAGCTTTCTTT.

The CDR3 sequence is CASSLTFDQQGLYGYTF. For the CDR3, the DNA is TGTGCCAGCAGCTTGACTTTTGATCAGCAGGGACTCTATGGCTACACCTTC. The chain links TRBV13 to TRBJ1-2, with a possible D match to TRBD1 (5 bases). Germline CDR1 is PRHDT and CDR2 is FYEKMQ (reference sequence). This CDR3 has 17 amino acids. V gave up 3 bases and J gave up 4 bases, with 21 bases separating them.

The gene calls are TRBV7-9 and TRBJ2-5; 11 bases map to TRBD1. With V trimmed by 5 bases and J by 5 bases, 13 bases remained unmatched. The CDR3 length is 17 residues. The germline V gene has CDR1 SEHNR and CDR2 FQNEAQ (reference sequence). The DNA of the CDR3 is TGTGCCAGCAGCCCGAGATTTCGGACAGGGGGCGACGAGACCCAGTACTTC. Its protein is CASSPRFRTGGDETQYF.

This clone occurred many times. The chain recombines TRBV2 with TRBJ1-1; 11 bases are shared with TRBD1. The CDR3 has 15 residues. The V and J ends lost 4 bases and 4 bases, in that order; junction bases with no gene match: 5. From germline, CDR1 is SNHLY and CDR2 FYNNEI. The CDR3 DNA reads TGTGCCAGCAGTGGATACGGGACAGGGGGCACTGAAGCTTTCTTT. Translated: CASSGYGTGGTEAFF.

This chain links TRBV18 with TRBJ1-4; TRBD1 agrees at 11 bases. Germline CDR1 KGHSH, CDR2 LQKENI. The CDR3 extends over 15 amino acids. Trimming cost V 3 bases and J 7 bases; bases outside gene matches: 4. CDR3: CASSPTGTGGEKLFF. The CDR3 nucleotides are TGTGCCAGCTCACCTACCGGGACAGGGGGTGAAAAACTGTTTTTT.

This clone was picked up one time. The DNA of the CDR3 is TGTGCCAGCAGCTTGGGTCTAGGGCAGGGGAGAACTGAAGCTTTCTTT. Its protein product is CASSLGLGQGRTEAFF. This chain links TRBV5-4 with TRBJ1-1; weak D call: TRBD1 (6 bases). V shed 0 bases and J shed 5 bases, with 17 bases lying between them. The CDR3 runs to 16 residues. The germline CDR1 and CDR2 sequences are SGHNT and YYREEE (reference sequence).

The chain employs TRBV5-6 and TRBJ1-3, with D perhaps matching TRBD1 (5 bases). CDR3 length: 16 amino acids. The V gene's germline CDR1 is SGHDT and CDR2 YYEEEE. The germline V and J ends were trimmed by 2 bases and 1 base, with 13 bases remaining between them. Written as DNA, the CDR3 is TGTGCCAGCAGCTTTTTAGGTGCAGGGTCTGGAAACACCATATATTTT. Translation: CASSFLGAGSGNTIYF. Combining the CDR3 with reference TRBV5-6 and TRBJ1-3 gives the whole variable domain DAGVTQSPTHLIKTRGQQVTLRCSPKSGHDTVSWYQQALGQGPQFIFQYYEEEERQRGNFPDRFSGHQFPNYSSELNVNALLLGDSALYLCASSFLGAGSGNTIYFGEGSWLTVV.

The chain uses TRBV27 and TRBJ2-3, with D perhaps matching TRBD2 (6 bases). Germline V gene sequence: CDR1 MNHEY, CDR2 SMNVEV (reference sequence). The CDR3 runs 15 residues. V was cut by 0 bases and J by 2 bases, with 9 bases left in between. CDR3 DNA: TGTGCCAGCAGTTTATCTAGGCGGGACACAGATACGCAGTATTTT. This sequence encodes CASSLSRRDTDTQYF.

J is TRBJ1-5 and V is TRBV4-1; 8 bases map to TRBD1. The CDR3 has 16 amino acids. Unmatched junction bases numbered 4, after V lost 3 bases and J lost 0 bases. Germline-derived CDR1 and CDR2 are MGHRA and YSYEKL. The CDR3 nucleotides are TGCGCCAGCAGCCAGGGGACAGGATATAGCAATCAGCCCCAGCATTTT. This translates into CASSQGTGYSNQPQHF.

The rearrangement links TRBV7-2 to TRBJ1-5, with D possibly matching TRBD1 (6 bases). The CDR3 consists of 15 residues. Trimming cost V 5 bases and J 7 bases, with 18 bases left between them. The germline gives CDR1 SGHTA, CDR2 FQGNSA. For the CDR3, the DNA is TGTGCCAGCAGCCCTAGGGGGGGGGCGGACCAGCCCCAGCATTTT. Translated, it gives CASSPRGGADQPQHF.

This rearrangement joins TRBV6-4 to TRBJ1-2; TRBD1 matches 7 bases. V lost 7 bases to trimming and J lost 0 bases; unmatched junction nucleotides: 5. Germline assignment: CDR1 MRHNA and CDR2 SNTAGT. The CDR3 consists of 14 residues. CDR3 coding DNA: TGTGCCAGCAAAGAGGGGGCCACTAACTATGGCTACACCTTC. Translated, it gives CASKEGATNYGYTF.

This clone was seen only a few times. This chain links TRBV29-1 with TRBJ2-3; the D gene is possibly TRBD2 (5 bases). The CDR3 extends over 13 amino acids. V was clipped by 7 bases and J by 2 bases, with 13 bases between them. CDR1 is SQVTM and CDR2 is ANQGSEA in the germline V gene. The CDR3 loop is CSGCRGITDTQYF. CDR3 sequence (DNA): TGCAGCGGGTGTCGGGGAATCACAGATACGCAGTATTTT.

V is TRBV29-1 and J is TRBJ1-1; D is uncertain. V lost 7 bases to trimming and J lost 1 base, with 13 bases between them. This CDR3 comprises 13 residues. Germline loops: CDR1 SQVTM, CDR2 ANQGSEA. This CDR3 reads CSAVQRKNTEAFF. CDR3 nucleotide sequence: TGCAGCGCTGTACAACGTAAGAACACTGAAGCTTTCTTT.